The 23 T cell receptor beta chains in this list originate from one sample, sequenced in a study of blood T cell repertoires in COVID-19. TCRdb keeps only in-frame clones here, not all; method: immunoSEQ multiplex PCR. Of roughly 250,000 clones detected, around 89% appear once; the ten largest clones hold 0.95% to 1.5%. The source material was PBMCs or T cells enriched from blood (not recorded which). Receptor source: a middle-aged woman with acute COVID-19.

This chain uses TRBV4-1 with TRBJ1-1; a weak D match, TRBD1 (5 bases). V lost 4 bases, J lost 4 bases, and 10 bases lay in between. The germline V gene encodes CDR1 MGHRA and CDR2 YSYEKL. The CDR3 is made up of 13 amino acids. The CDR3 loop is CASSRNQGTEAFF. The CDR3 DNA is TGCGCCAGCAGCCGCAACCAGGGCACTGAAGCTTTCTTT.

The J gene is TRBJ1-1, the V gene TRBV11-2; D gene ambiguous. CDR3 size: 14 residues. Germline CDR1 reads SGHAT; CDR2 reads FQNNGV. V was shortened by 8 bases and J by 0 bases, with 13 bases between the two germline ends. The CDR3 loop reads CASGDGQLNTEAFF. In nucleotides, the CDR3 is TGTGCCAGCGGAGATGGTCAGTTGAACACTGAAGCTTTCTTT.

This chain uses TRBV5-4 with TRBJ2-5, with D perhaps matching TRBD1 (5 bases). V lost 3 bases and J 4 bases, leaving 16 bases between the germline ends. CDR1 and CDR2 (germline): SGHNT, YYREEE (reference sequence). The CDR3 runs to 15 residues. The CDR3 sequence: CASSSQDKLGETQYF. DNA of the CDR3: TGTGCCAGCAGCTCACAGGACAAGTTGGGAGAGACCCAGTACTTC.

The chain recombines TRBV27 with TRBJ2-7, with 7 bases matching TRBD2. Trimming removed 8 bases from V and 3 bases from J; junction bases left unmatched: 4. The CDR3 covers 12 residues. Germline loops: CDR1 MNHEY, CDR2 SMNVEV (reference sequence). CDR3 protein: CASSGGFYEQYF. The DNA of the CDR3 is TGTGCCAGCTCCGGGGGGTTCTACGAGCAGTACTTC.

The chain uses TRBV18 and TRBJ2-1; 8 nucleotides line up with TRBD2. Per the germline V gene, CDR1 is KGHSH and CDR2 is LQKENI. The junction had 6 bases not matched to a gene; V was cut back by 6 bases and J by 2 bases. The CDR3 is 15 residues long. The CDR3 protein is CASSQRLATYNEQFF. The CDR3 DNA sequence: TGTGCCAGCTCGCAGAGACTAGCGACCTACAATGAGCAGTTCTTC. The variable domain in full, completed from reference TRBV18 and TRBJ2-1, reads NAGVMQNPRHLVRRRGQEARLRCSPMKGHSHVYWYRQLPEEGLKFMVYLQKENIIDESGMPKERFSAEFPKEGPSILRIQQVVRGDSAAYFCASSQRLATYNEQFFGPGTRLTVL.

The table lists this clone with a count of one. The V gene is TRBV6-5, the J gene TRBJ1-4; D is undetermined. The germline CDR1 and CDR2 sequences are MNHEY and SVGAGI. The CDR3 runs 14 residues. V gave up 6 bases and J gave up 1 base, with 9 bases separating them. The CDR3 region has the DNA TGTGCCAGCAGCCGACAAGGAACTAATGAAAAACTGTTTTTT. Translating it yields CASSRQGTNEKLFF.

The rearrangement joins TRBV6-2 or TRBV6-3 to TRBJ2-1; 10 bases match TRBD1. The CDR3 is 19 residues long. CDR1 and CDR2 from the germline V gene are MNHEY and SVGEGT. J lost 0 bases, V lost 5 bases, and 13 bases had no gene match. CDR3 DNA: TGTGCCAGCAGTAAGCACCGGGACAGGGGCTCGAGCTCCTACAATGAGCAGTTCTTC. As protein: CASSKHRDRGSSSYNEQFF.

V usage is TRBV27 and J usage is TRBJ2-1; 8 positions match TRBD1. With V trimmed by 1 base and J by 7 bases, 9 bases remained unmatched. The CDR3 has 16 amino acids. The germline V gene encodes CDR1 MNHEY and CDR2 SMNVEV (reference sequence). In DNA, the CDR3 is TGTGCCAGCAGTTTATTTCGTGGACAGGGTAGAAATGAGCAGTTCTTC. It codes for CASSLFRGQGRNEQFF.

This chain uses TRBV18 with TRBJ1-1, with TRBD1 matching 9 bases. The trim removed 6 bases at V and 4 bases at J, leaving 15 bases unmatched. The CDR3 spans 17 residues. From germline, CDR1 is KGHSH and CDR2 LQKENI. CDR3 bases: TGTGCCAGCTCGCCCCCCGGCACAGGGGGCACGGGCACTGAAGCTTTCTTT. It encodes CASSPPGTGGTGTEAFF.

This chain links TRBV24-1 with TRBJ2-5; 7 bases line up with TRBD1. The germline V gene has CDR1 KGHDR and CDR2 SFDVKD. V lost 3 bases to trimming and J lost 5 bases; unmatched junction nucleotides: 8. CDR3 size: 15 residues. The CDR3 here is CATSDADRYKETQYF. CDR3 in DNA: TGTGCCACCAGTGATGCGGACAGGTATAAGGAGACCCAGTACTTC.

This rearrangement joins TRBV9 to TRBJ2-5, with 10 bases aligning to TRBD1. V dropped 3 bases and J dropped 5; count of bases not matched to a gene: 7. The CDR3 length is 15 residues. Per the germline V gene, CDR1 is SGDLS and CDR2 is YYNGEE. The CDR3 loop is CASSAWTGGGETQYF. In DNA, the CDR3 is TGTGCCAGCAGCGCCTGGACAGGGGGGGGCGAGACCCAGTACTTC.

This chain uses TRBV27 with TRBJ2-1; tentative D call: TRBD1 (6 bases). Germline V gene lookup returns CDR1 MNHEY and CDR2 SMNVEV (reference sequence). This CDR3 has 18 amino acids. V was shortened by 4 bases and J by 2 bases, with 21 bases between the two germline ends. The chain's CDR3 is CASSSQSPGTLTYNEQFF. CDR3 sequence (DNA): TGTGCCAGCAGTTCCCAAAGCCCCGGGACACTAACCTACAATGAGCAGTTCTTC.

The rearrangement joins TRBV7-2 to TRBJ1-3; possible D gene TRBD1, 6 bases. Looked up from germline, CDR1 is SGHTA and CDR2 is FQGNSA. This CDR3 spans 14 amino acids. Deletions cut 6 bases from V and 1 base from J, with 10 bases between. In DNA form, the CDR3 reads TGTGCCAGCAGAGCAACAGGGTCTGGAAACACCATATATTTT. It encodes CASRATGSGNTIYF.

This chain connects TRBV11-3 to TRBJ1-6; D gene uncertain. Deletions cut 8 bases from V and 0 bases from J, with 8 bases between. CDR1 SGHNT and CDR2 YENEEA come from the germline V gene. The CDR3 runs 14 residues. CDR3: CASGDSSYNSPLHF. CDR3 DNA: TGTGCCAGCGGAGATTCCTCCTATAATTCACCCCTCCACTTT.

The rearrangement uses TRBV7-2 and TRBJ2-1; 10 bases are a match to TRBD2. Germline trimming cut 0 bases from V and 13 bases from J; bases unmatched to any gene: 12. CDR3 length equals 16 residues. Per germline, CDR1 SGHTA and CDR2 FQGNSA. CDR3 in amino acids: CASSLAKVLAGAGQFF. CDR3 nucleotides: TGTGCCAGCAGCTTAGCGAAGGTTCTAGCGGGAGCTGGCCAGTTCTTC.

This clone has a single count. The chain links TRBV11-2 to TRBJ2-7; D uncertain. V lost 0 bases and J lost 3, with 12 bases in between. The V gene's germline CDR1 is SGHAT and CDR2 FQNNGV. The CDR3 contains 15 residues. The CDR3 protein is CASSLDLVDGYEQYV. CDR3 DNA: TGTGCCAGCAGCTTAGATCTAGTTGATGGCTACGAGCAGTACGTC.

V gene TRBV10-1 combines with J gene TRBJ2-1; 8 bases align to TRBD1. Germline CDR1 and CDR2: WNHNN and SYGVQD (reference sequence). J was trimmed by 9 bases and V by 4 bases; bases with no gene match: 5. The CDR3 spans 13 residues. CDR3 protein: CASSAPTGVEQFF. The CDR3 nucleotides read TGCGCCAGCAGTGCTCCGACAGGGGTTGAGCAGTTCTTC.

The genes are TRBV9 and TRBJ2-1; TRBD2 is a possible D gene (6 bases). Germline V gene data show CDR1 as SGDLS and CDR2 as YYNGEE. The CDR3 consists of 15 residues. V was clipped by 4 bases and J by 7 bases, with 18 bases between them. The CDR3 region has the DNA TGTGCCAGCAGCCCACGAGGGCCGGCGGGGAATGAGCAGTTCTTC. Translating gives CASSPRGPAGNEQFF.

The J gene is TRBJ2-3, the V gene TRBV11-3, with 8 bases lining up with TRBD2. Trimming cost V 5 bases and J 1 base; bases outside gene matches: 8. The CDR3 consists of 16 residues. Germline CDR1 reads SGHNT; CDR2 reads YENEEA. CDR3 nucleotide sequence: TGTGCCAGCAGCCTAAGAGCGGGAGTCGGCACAGATACGCAGTATTTT. It encodes CASSLRAGVGTDTQYF.

The chain links TRBV24-1 to TRBJ1-2; TRBD1 matches 7 bases. Germline V gene lookup returns CDR1 KGHDR and CDR2 SFDVKD. V lost 9 bases to trimming and J lost 8 bases; unmatched junction nucleotides: 14. This CDR3 region has 14 residues. The CDR3 spells CATESRQGLGGYTF. The CDR3 coding sequence is TGTGCCACCGAATCAAGACAGGGTTTGGGGGGCTACACCTTC.

The CDR3 is CASSISDSYYGYTF. The CDR3 bases are TGTGCCAGCAGTATCTCGGACAGTTACTATGGCTACACCTTC. V and J are TRBV28 and TRBJ1-2; the D gene is possibly TRBD1 (6 bases). From germline, CDR1 is MDHEN and CDR2 SYDVKM. The CDR3 is made up of 14 amino acids. V lost 5 bases and J lost 3, with 13 bases in between.

This rearrangement joins TRBV5-5 to TRBJ1-1, with D hard to call. V was trimmed by 2 bases and J by 11 bases, leaving 13 bases between them. The germline V gene encodes CDR1 SGHKS and CDR2 YYEKEE (reference sequence). This CDR3 has 12 residues. CDR3: CASSFERPGAFF. The DNA of the CDR3 is TGTGCCAGCAGCTTTGAAAGACCGGGGGCTTTCTTT.

The chain recombines TRBV24-1 with TRBJ2-1; 11 nucleotides align to TRBD2. Germline CDR1 and CDR2: KGHDR and SFDVKD. The J segment lost 4 bases and the V segment lost 5 bases, leaving 15 bases of the junction unmatched. This CDR3 has 19 amino acids. The CDR3 here is CATSASTGTSGFEYNEQFF. In DNA, the CDR3 is TGTGCCACCAGTGCCTCAACCGGGACTAGCGGCTTCGAGTACAATGAGCAGTTCTTC.